This entry describes one TCR beta chain. The source of the sample is a study of CD8+CD57+ T cells in acquired aplastic anemia. At the level of the study: Roughly 3.2 ug was the average amount of DNA from sorted CD4+ and CD8+ cells.

Previously, flow cytometry had revealed CD8+CD57+ cell expansion in the patients chosen for sequencing. All patients had severe acquired aplastic anemia. There was no therapy given to any patient before the blood sampling took place. Genomic DNA constituted the template upon which TCR beta VDJ and CDR3 profiling was performed. TCRdb re-derived calls from the reads in MiXCR, one entry per CDR3 protein. The table includes approximately 250,000 distinct CDR3 sequences, 82% detected once. The origin of this receptor is a human donor with aplastic anemia. Sequencing input: sorted CD4+, CD8+, or CD8+CD57+ T cells (not recorded which) from PBMCs.

The CDR3 DNA reads as TGCGCCAGCAGCAGGTGGGCTAGCGGGAGGACCCAGTACTTC. This encodes CASSRWASGRTQYF. V gene TRBV5-1 combines with J gene TRBJ2-5, with TRBD2 identical over 10 bases. The V gene's germline CDR1 is SGHRS and CDR2 YFSETQ. With V trimmed by 4 bases and J by 7 bases, 7 bases remained unmatched. This CDR3 region has 14 residues.